These 2 T cell receptor beta chains were sequenced from one sample in a study of identical twins. MiXCR was run by TCRdb on the 5' RACE reads, yielding one entry per CDR3 protein. The repertoire holds some 300,000 distinct CDR3 sequences, with over 9% as singletons. These data are also associated with another study on yellow fever vaccine responses in identical twins.

The sample was CD8+ T cells sorted from blood. The receptors come from a woman aged 18-30 years in good health.

The chain has TRBV19 and TRBJ1-5; D remains unclear. The CDR3 spans 12 residues. Between the trimmed V and J ends, which lost 8 bases and 6 bases, there was a span of 11 bases. Germline CDR1 is LNHDA and CDR2 is SQIVND (reference sequence). Here the CDR3 reads CASHFSGQPQHF. CDR3 coding DNA: TGTGCCAGTCACTTCTCCGGTCAGCCCCAGCATTTT.

This clonotype was seen a few times. The chain has TRBV4-2 and TRBJ2-1; TRBD2 matches at 12 bases. V shed 4 bases, J shed 6 bases, and the junction held 10 bases outside the gene matches. This CDR3 region has 17 residues. The germline V gene encodes CDR1 LGHNA and CDR2 YNFKEQ. The CDR3 spells CASSLGLAGSSGNEQFF. In nucleotides, the CDR3 is TGTGCCAGCAGCCTCGGACTAGCGGGATCATCCGGCAATGAGCAGTTCTTC.